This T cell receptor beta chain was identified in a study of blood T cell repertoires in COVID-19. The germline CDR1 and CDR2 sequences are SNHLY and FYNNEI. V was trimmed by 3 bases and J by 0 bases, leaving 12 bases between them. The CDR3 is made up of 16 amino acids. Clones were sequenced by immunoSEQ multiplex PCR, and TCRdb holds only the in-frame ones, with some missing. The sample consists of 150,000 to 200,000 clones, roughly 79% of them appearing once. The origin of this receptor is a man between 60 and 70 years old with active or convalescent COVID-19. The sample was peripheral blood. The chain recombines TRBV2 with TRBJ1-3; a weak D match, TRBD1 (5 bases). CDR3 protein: CASSERRASSGNTIYF. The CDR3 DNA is TGTGCCAGCAGTGAGCGCAGGGCCAGCTCTGGAAACACCATATATTTT. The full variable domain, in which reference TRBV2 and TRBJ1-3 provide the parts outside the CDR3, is EPEVTQTPSHQVTQMGQEVILRCVPISNHLYFYWYRQILGQKVEFLVSFYNNEISEKSEIFDDQFSVERPDGSNFTLKIRSTKLEDSAMYFCASSERRASSGNTIYFGEGSWLTVV.